What follows describes a single T cell receptor beta chain. No antigen is known for it. V was pared by 4 bases and J by 2 bases, with 10 bases between. Looked up from germline, CDR1 is SNHLY and CDR2 is FYNNEI. This CDR3 region has 14 residues. Deep-level running was used for the assay. Assay used: immunoSEQ multiplex PCR; TCRdb lists only in-frame clones, some missing. Of over a million clones listed, more than 65% were seen once; the top ten hold roughly 1.5%. These data are taken from a study of shared clonotypes between healthy human individuals. General study findings and limits: The study sampled only blood, and tissue repertoires likely differ. A handful of donors held around 5% of naive CD4 clonotypes in common. Clonotypes which were not shared had lower generation probabilities than clonotypes that all four donors shared.

The genes are TRBV2 and TRBJ2-3, with D unclear. The TCR sequence derives from a man younger than 35 in good health. Input material: memory CD4+ T cells sorted from blood. Specified subset: CD45RA-negative fraction. CDR3 region: CASSGLGFTDTQYF. In DNA, the CDR3 is TGTGCCAGCAGTGGTTTAGGTTTCACAGATACGCAGTATTTT.